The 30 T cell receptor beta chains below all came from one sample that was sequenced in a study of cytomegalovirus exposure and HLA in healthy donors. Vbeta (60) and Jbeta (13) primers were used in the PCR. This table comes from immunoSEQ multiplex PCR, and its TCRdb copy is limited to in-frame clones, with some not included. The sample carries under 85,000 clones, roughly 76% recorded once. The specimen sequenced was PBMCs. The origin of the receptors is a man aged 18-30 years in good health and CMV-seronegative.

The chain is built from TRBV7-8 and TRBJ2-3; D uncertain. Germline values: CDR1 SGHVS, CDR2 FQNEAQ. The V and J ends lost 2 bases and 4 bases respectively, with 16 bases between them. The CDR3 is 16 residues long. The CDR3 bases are TGTGCCAGCAGCTTAACCCGGAGCCCGAACGCAGATACGCAGTATTTT. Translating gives CASSLTRSPNADTQYF.

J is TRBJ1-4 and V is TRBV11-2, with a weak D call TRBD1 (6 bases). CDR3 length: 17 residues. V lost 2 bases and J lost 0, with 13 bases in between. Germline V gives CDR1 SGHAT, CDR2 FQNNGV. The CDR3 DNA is TGTGCCAGCAGCTTAAACAGGGAAGCCACAACTAATGAAAAACTGTTTTTT. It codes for CASSLNREATTNEKLFF. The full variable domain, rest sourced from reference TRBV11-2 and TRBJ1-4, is EAGVAQSPRYKIIEKRQSVAFWCNPISGHATLYWYQQILGQGPKLLIQFQNNGVVDDSQLPKDRFSAERLKGVDSTLKIQPAKLEDSAVYLCASSLNREATTNEKLFFGSGTQLSVL.

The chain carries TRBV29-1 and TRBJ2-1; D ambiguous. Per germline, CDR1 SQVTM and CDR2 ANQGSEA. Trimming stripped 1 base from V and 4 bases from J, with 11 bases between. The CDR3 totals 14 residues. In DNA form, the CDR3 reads TGCAGCGTTGAAGGCGGCAGATTATACAATGAGCAGTTCTTC. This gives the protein CSVEGGRLYNEQFF.

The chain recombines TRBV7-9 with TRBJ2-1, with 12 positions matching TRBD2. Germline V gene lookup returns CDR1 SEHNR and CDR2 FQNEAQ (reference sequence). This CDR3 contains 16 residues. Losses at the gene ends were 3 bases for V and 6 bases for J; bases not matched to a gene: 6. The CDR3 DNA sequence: TGTGCCAGCAGCTTTAATCTAGCGGGGGGGTCCAATGAGCAGTTCTTC. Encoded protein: CASSFNLAGGSNEQFF.

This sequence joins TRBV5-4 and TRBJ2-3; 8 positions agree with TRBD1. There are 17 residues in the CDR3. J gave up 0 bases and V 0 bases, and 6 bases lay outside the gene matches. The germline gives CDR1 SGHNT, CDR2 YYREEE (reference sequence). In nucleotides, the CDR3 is TGTGCCAGCAGCTTGGCACGGACAGGGACCAGCACAGATACGCAGTATTTT. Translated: CASSLARTGTSTDTQYF.

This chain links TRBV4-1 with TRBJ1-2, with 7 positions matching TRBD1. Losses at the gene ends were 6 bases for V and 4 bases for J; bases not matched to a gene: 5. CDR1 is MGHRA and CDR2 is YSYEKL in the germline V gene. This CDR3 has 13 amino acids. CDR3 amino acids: CASSYGQVYGYTF. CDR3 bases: TGCGCCAGCAGTTACGGACAGGTCTATGGCTACACCTTC.

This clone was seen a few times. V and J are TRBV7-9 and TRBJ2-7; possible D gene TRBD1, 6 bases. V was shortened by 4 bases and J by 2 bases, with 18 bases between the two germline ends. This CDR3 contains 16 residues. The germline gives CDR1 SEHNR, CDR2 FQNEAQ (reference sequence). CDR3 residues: CASSSLVPTGAYEQYV. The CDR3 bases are TGTGCCAGCAGCTCCTTGGTGCCGACAGGAGCCTACGAGCAGTACGTC.

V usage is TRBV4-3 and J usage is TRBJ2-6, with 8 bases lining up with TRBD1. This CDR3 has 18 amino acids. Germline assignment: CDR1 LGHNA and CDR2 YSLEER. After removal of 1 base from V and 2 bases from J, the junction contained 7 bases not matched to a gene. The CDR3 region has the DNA TGCGCCAGCAGCCAAGCCAGACAGGGGAGGACTGGGGCCAACGTCCTGACTTTC. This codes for CASSQARQGRTGANVLTF.

The DNA of the CDR3 is TGTGCCAGCAGTCAAGACAGGGTCGGCAATCAGCCCCAGCATTTT. Its translation is CASSQDRVGNQPQHF. The chain couples TRBV2 to TRBJ1-5; 7 bases match TRBD1. The trim removed 5 bases at V and 2 bases at J, leaving 6 bases unmatched. The CDR3 has 15 amino acids. Germline V gives CDR1 SNHLY, CDR2 FYNNEI. The variable domain in full, completed from reference TRBV2 and TRBJ1-5, reads EPEVTQTPSHQVTQMGQEVILRCVPISNHLYFYWYRQILGQKVEFLVSFYNNEISEKSEIFDDQFSVERPDGSNFTLKIRSTKLEDSAMYFCASSQDRVGNQPQHFGDGTRLSIL.

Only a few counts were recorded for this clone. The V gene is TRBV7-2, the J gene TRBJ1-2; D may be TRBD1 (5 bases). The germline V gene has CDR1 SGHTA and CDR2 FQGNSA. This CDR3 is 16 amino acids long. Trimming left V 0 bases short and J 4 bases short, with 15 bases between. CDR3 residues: CASSLALGQGIYGYTF. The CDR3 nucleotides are TGTGCCAGCAGCTTAGCGCTAGGGCAGGGAATCTATGGCTACACCTTC.

CDR3 in DNA: TGTGCCAGCAGCTCGGGACAGGGCATCAATCAGCCCCAGCATTTT. Translated: CASSSGQGINQPQHF. This chain links TRBV5-8 with TRBJ1-5; TRBD1 matches at 9 bases. There are 15 residues in the CDR3. V shed 3 bases and J 3 bases; nucleotides not matched to a gene: 4. The germline V gene has CDR1 SGHTS and CDR2 YDEGEE.

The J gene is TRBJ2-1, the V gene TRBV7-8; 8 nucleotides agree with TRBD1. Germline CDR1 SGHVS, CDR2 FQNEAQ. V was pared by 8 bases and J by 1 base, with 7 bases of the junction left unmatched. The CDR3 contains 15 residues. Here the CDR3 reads CASRRDRSSYNEQFF. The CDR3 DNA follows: TGTGCCAGCCGCCGGGACAGGAGTTCCTACAATGAGCAGTTCTTC.

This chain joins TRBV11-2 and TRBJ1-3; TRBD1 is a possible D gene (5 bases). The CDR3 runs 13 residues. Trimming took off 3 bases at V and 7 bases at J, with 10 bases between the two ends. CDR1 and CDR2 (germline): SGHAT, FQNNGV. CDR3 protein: CASSFQGANTIYF. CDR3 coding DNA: TGTGCCAGCAGCTTTCAGGGTGCCAACACCATATATTTT.

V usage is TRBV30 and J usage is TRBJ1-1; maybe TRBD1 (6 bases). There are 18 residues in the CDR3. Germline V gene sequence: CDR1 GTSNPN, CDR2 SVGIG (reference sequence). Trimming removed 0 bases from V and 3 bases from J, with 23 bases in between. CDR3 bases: TGTGCCTGGAGTGTCTTTTCGGGTCGAACAGGGACGGACACTGAAGCTTTCTTT. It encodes CAWSVFSGRTGTDTEAFF.

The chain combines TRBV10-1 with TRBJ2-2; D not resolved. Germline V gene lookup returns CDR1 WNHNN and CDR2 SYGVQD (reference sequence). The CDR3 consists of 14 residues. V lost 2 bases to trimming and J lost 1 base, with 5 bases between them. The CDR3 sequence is CASSEIRNTGELFF. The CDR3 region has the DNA TGCGCCAGCAGTGAGATCAGGAACACCGGGGAGCTGTTTTTT.

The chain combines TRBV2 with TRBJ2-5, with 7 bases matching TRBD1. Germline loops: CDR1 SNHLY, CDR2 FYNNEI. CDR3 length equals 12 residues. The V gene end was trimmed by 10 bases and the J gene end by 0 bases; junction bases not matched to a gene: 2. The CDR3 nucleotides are TGTGCCACACAGGGGCACCAAGAGACCCAGTACTTC. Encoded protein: CATQGHQETQYF.

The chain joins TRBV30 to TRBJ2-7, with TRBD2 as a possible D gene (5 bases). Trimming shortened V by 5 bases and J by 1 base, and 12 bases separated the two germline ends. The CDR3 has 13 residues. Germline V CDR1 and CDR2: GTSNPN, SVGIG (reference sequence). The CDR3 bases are TGTGCCTGGGGGTTAGGGAGATCCTACGAGCAGTACTTC. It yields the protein CAWGLGRSYEQYF.

CDR3 nucleotide sequence: TGTGCCAGCAGCGCGACCCCCGGGGGACGTAATGAAAAACTGTTTTTT. This sequence encodes CASSATPGGRNEKLFF. The gene calls are TRBV5-5 and TRBJ1-4, with a possible D match to TRBD1 (5 bases). Deletions cut 4 bases from V and 4 bases from J, with 17 bases between. This CDR3 is 16 amino acids long. Germline V gene data show CDR1 as SGHKS and CDR2 as YYEKEE (reference sequence).

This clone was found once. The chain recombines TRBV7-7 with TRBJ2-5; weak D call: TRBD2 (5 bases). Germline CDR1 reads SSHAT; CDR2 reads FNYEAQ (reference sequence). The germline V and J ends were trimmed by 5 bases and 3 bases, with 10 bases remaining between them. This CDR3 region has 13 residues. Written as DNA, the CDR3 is TGTGCCAGCAGCCCGGACTCAGAAGAGACCCAGTACTTC. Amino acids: CASSPDSEETQYF.

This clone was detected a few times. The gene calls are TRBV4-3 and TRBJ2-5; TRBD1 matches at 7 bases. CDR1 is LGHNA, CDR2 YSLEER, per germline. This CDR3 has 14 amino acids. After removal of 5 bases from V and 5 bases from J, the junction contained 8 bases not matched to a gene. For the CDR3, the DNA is TGCGCCAGCAGCAACGACAGGGTACGGGAGACCCAGTACTTC. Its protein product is CASSNDRVRETQYF.

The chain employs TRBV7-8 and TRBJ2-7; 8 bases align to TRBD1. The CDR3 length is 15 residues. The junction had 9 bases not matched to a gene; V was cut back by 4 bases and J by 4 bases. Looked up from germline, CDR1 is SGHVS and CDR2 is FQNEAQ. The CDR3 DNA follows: TGTGCCAGCAGCTCGGTGACAGGGGCGATTTACGAGCAGTACGTC. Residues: CASSSVTGAIYEQYV.

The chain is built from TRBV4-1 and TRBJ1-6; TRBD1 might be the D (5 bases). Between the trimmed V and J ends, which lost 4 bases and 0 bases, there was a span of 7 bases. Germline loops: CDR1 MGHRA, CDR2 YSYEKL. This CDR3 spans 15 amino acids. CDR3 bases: TGCGCCAGCAGCCCACAGGACTCCTATAATTCACCCCTCCACTTT. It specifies CASSPQDSYNSPLHF.

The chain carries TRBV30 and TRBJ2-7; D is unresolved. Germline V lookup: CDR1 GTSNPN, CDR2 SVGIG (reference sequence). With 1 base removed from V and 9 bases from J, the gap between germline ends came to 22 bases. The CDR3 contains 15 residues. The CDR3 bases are TGTGCCTGGAGTGAGAACGCAGGATCCGTTTTCGGGCAGTACTTC. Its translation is CAWSENAGSVFGQYF.

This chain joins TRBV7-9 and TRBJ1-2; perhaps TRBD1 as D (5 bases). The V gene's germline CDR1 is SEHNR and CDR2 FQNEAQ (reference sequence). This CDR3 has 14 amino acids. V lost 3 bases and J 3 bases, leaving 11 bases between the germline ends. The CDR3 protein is CASSFGGIDYGYTF. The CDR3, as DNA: TGTGCCAGCAGCTTCGGGGGAATCGACTATGGCTACACCTTC.

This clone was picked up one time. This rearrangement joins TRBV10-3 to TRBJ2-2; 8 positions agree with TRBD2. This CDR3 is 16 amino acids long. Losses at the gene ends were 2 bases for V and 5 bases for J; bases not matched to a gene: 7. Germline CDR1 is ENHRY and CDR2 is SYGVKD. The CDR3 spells CAISERGGAETGELFF. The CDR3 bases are TGTGCCATCAGTGAGCGGGGGGGGGCTGAAACCGGGGAGCTGTTTTTT.

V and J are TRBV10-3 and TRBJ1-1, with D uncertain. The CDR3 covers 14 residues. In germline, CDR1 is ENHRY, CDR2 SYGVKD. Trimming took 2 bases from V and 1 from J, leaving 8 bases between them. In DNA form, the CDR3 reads TGTGCCATCAGTGAGCAGGTAGAGAACACTGAAGCTTTCTTT. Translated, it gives CAISEQVENTEAFF.

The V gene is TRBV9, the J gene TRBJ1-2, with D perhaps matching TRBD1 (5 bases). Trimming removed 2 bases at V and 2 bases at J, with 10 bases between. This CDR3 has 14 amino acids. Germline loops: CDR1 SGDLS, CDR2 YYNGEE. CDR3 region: CASSVDSGNYGYTF. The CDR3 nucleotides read TGTGCCAGCAGCGTTGACAGCGGGAACTATGGCTACACCTTC.

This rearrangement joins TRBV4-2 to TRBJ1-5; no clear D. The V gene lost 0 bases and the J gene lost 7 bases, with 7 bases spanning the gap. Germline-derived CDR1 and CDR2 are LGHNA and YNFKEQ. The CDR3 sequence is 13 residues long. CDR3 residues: CASSQDLEQPQHF. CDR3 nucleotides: TGTGCCAGCAGCCAAGATTTGGAGCAGCCCCAGCATTTT.

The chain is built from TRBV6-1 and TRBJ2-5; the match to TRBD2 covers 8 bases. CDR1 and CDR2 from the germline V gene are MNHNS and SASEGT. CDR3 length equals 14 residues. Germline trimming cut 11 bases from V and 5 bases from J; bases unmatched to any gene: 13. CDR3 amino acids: CASMTGTSWETQYF. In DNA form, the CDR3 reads TGTGCCTCTATGACCGGGACTAGTTGGGAGACCCAGTACTTC.

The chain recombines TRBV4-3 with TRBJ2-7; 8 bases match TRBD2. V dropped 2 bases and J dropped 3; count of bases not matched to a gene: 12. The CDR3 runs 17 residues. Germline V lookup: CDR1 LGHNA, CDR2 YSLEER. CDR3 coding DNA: TGCGCCAGCAGCCAACATCCCCGGGAGGGGGACGGCTACGAGCAGTACGTC. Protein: CASSQHPREGDGYEQYV.